These 9 T cell receptor beta chains originate from one sample sequenced in a study of T cells in Graves' hyperthyroidism and ophthalmopathy. Researchers amplified the TCR beta CDR3 regions from RNA transcripts. HTBI primers were the set used in a first-round RT-PCR of the TCR CDR3. Via MiXCR, TCRdb re-called the multiplex PCR reads, giving one row per CDR3 protein. The sample records about 500,000 distinct CDR3 sequences, about a sixth being singletons. Sequencing was done on a sample of blood. These receptors originate from a young woman with Graves' ophthalmopathy.

The rearrangement links TRBV30 to TRBJ1-5; D gene uncertain. V dropped 0 bases and J dropped 5 bases, with 8 bases sitting between them. Germline-derived CDR1 and CDR2 are GTSNPN and SVGIG (reference sequence). CDR3 length: 13 residues. In DNA form, the CDR3 reads TGTGCCTGGAGTGTACGTAAGGATCAGCCCCAGCATTTT. It specifies CAWSVRKDQPQHF. The whole variable domain, remainder taken from reference TRBV30 and TRBJ1-5, is SQTIHQWPATLVQPVGSPLSLECTVEGTSNPNLYWYRQAAGRGLQLLFYSVGIGQISSEVPQNLSASRPQDRQFILSSKKLLLSDSGFYLCAWSVRKDQPQHFGDGTRLSIL.

V usage is TRBV5-6 and J usage is TRBJ2-7; D possibly corresponds to TRBD2 (7 bases). The CDR3 is 15 residues long. Looked up from germline, CDR1 is SGHDT and CDR2 is YYEEEE. V was trimmed by 4 bases and J by 0 bases, leaving 14 bases between them. The CDR3 reads CASSPRGGSSYEQYF. CDR3 nucleotide sequence: TGTGCCAGCAGCCCCAGGGGCGGGAGCTCCTACGAGCAGTACTTC. Looking up the rest from reference TRBV5-6 and TRBJ2-7 gives the full variable domain: DAGVTQSPTHLIKTRGQQVTLRCSPKSGHDTVSWYQQALGQGPQFIFQYYEEEERQRGNFPDRFSGHQFPNYSSELNVNALLLGDSALYLCASSPRGGSSYEQYFGPGTRLTVT.

This clonotype was seen at least ten times. The chain employs TRBV20-1 and TRBJ1-2; possible D gene TRBD1, 5 bases. Per germline, CDR1 DFQATT and CDR2 SNEGSKA (reference sequence). The CDR3 has 13 amino acids. The germline V and J ends were trimmed by 6 bases and 8 bases, with 19 bases remaining between them. CDR3 in DNA: TGCAGTGCGGGTCCGGGACCCCGTTTAGGCTACACCTTC. Protein: CSAGPGPRLGYTF.

V usage is TRBV7-8 and J usage is TRBJ1-3, with 7 bases that match TRBD1. This CDR3 has 17 amino acids. V shed 3 bases, J shed 0 bases, and the junction held 8 bases outside the gene matches. Per the germline V gene, CDR1 is SGHVS and CDR2 is FQNEAQ. The CDR3 loop is CASSLTGPILSGNTIYF. The CDR3 region has the DNA TGTGCCAGCAGCTTGACAGGGCCTATCCTCTCTGGAAACACCATATATTTT.

This clonotype occurred many times. This chain links TRBV12-3 or TRBV12-4 with TRBJ1-3; 7 bases are a match to TRBD1. The CDR3 runs to 14 residues. V shed 5 bases and J 2 bases; nucleotides not matched to a gene: 3. For the CDR3, the DNA is TGTGCCAGCAGTACTGACAGGGCTGGAAACACCATATATTTT. It encodes CASSTDRAGNTIYF.

The gene calls are TRBV29-1 and TRBJ2-7; no reliable D call. Trimming stripped 0 bases from V and 6 bases from J, with 6 bases between. The CDR3 loop spans 11 amino acids. CDR1 and CDR2 (germline): SQVTM, ANQGSEA. The CDR3 region is CSVEDGPEQYF. The CDR3 DNA reads as TGCAGCGTTGAAGACGGTCCCGAGCAGTACTTC.

In its sample, this clonotype was seen many times. This chain joins TRBV28 and TRBJ1-5; maybe TRBD1 (6 bases). The germline gives CDR1 MDHEN, CDR2 SYDVKM. There are 13 residues in the CDR3. The V and J ends lost 8 bases and 2 bases respectively, with 10 bases between them. The CDR3 DNA sequence: TGTGCCAGCTATAGACAGGGCAATCAGCCCCAGCATTTT. Encoded protein: CASYRQGNQPQHF.

This clonotype was observed a few times. The chain is built from TRBV4-2 and TRBJ2-1; 8 nucleotides line up with TRBD2. The CDR3 is made up of 15 amino acids. Per the germline V gene, CDR1 is LGHNA and CDR2 is YNFKEQ. Trimming removed 0 bases from V and 10 bases from J; junction bases left unmatched: 8. The CDR3 reads CASSQDPGRAWEQFF. Written as DNA, the CDR3 is TGTGCCAGCAGCCAAGATCCCGGGAGGGCCTGGGAGCAGTTCTTC.

This clonotype was seen repeatedly, ten times or more. CDR3 DNA: TGTGCCAGCAGACCAACCGGGACAGGGGGCCACTATGGCTACACCTTC. Amino acids: CASRPTGTGGHYGYTF. The rearrangement joins TRBV6-1 to TRBJ1-2, with 12 bases identical to TRBD1. Losses at the gene ends were 6 bases for V and 3 bases for J; bases not matched to a gene: 8. The CDR3 loop spans 16 amino acids. The V gene's germline CDR1 is MNHNS and CDR2 SASEGT.